Below are 29 T cell receptor beta chains sequenced from a single sample in a study of T cell changes during pregnancy in multiple sclerosis. Assay: immunoSEQ multiplex PCR; the TCRdb copy retains only in-frame clones and omits some. This table has approximately 70,000 clones, approximately 90% appearing once. The specimen comprised peripheral blood, sampled in the second trimester of pregnancy. These receptors originate from a female donor in good health, enrolled as a control in a pregnancy study.

The gene calls are TRBV5-6 and TRBJ2-7; D is unclear. The V end was cut by 2 bases, the J end by 2 bases, with 14 bases between. The CDR3 length is 15 residues. Germline lookup yields CDR1 SGHDT and CDR2 YYEEEE. As DNA, the CDR3 is TGTGCCAGCAGCTTCCGCGGCCTAGGCCCCTACGAGCAGTACTTC. Encoded protein: CASSFRGLGPYEQYF.

This chain connects TRBV27 to TRBJ1-6, with D perhaps matching TRBD1 (5 bases). This CDR3 has 16 residues. V lost 2 bases, J lost 8 bases, and 16 bases lay in between. Germline V gene data show CDR1 as MNHEY and CDR2 as SMNVEV (reference sequence). CDR3 nucleotides: TGTGCCAGCAGTTTAGTTGGGGGAGCGGGGGATTCACCCCTCCACTTT. Its protein product is CASSLVGGAGDSPLHF.

The chain uses TRBV11-2 and TRBJ2-2; D possibly corresponds to TRBD2 (6 bases). The CDR3 consists of 18 residues. V lost 7 bases to trimming and J lost 4 bases, with 25 bases between them. Germline V gene sequence: CDR1 SGHAT, CDR2 FQNNGV. This CDR3 is CASTNTLGGRSSTGELFF. CDR3 DNA sequence: TGTGCCAGCACCAACACCCTGGGGGGAAGGTCGAGCACCGGGGAGCTGTTTTTT.

The chain carries TRBV7-9 and TRBJ1-2; D remains unclear. V gave up 5 bases and J gave up 4 bases, with 11 bases separating them. Germline V gene sequence: CDR1 SEHNR, CDR2 FQNEAQ (reference sequence). This CDR3 has 13 residues. The CDR3 DNA follows: TGTGCCAGCAGCCCTAGAGACGGCTATGGCTACACCTTC. Translation gives CASSPRDGYGYTF.

The chain recombines TRBV6-6 with TRBJ1-4; 9 bases are a match to TRBD1. Looked up from germline, CDR1 is MNHNY and CDR2 is SVGAGI (reference sequence). Trimming at V came to 6 bases and at J to 3 bases, leaving 8 bases not matched to a gene. The CDR3 loop spans 16 amino acids. The CDR3 DNA follows: TGTGCCAGCAGCCCGGGACAGGGCACGGCTAATGAAAAACTGTTTTTT. Residues: CASSPGQGTANEKLFF.

The V gene is TRBV4-1, the J gene TRBJ2-1, with D hard to call. This CDR3 has 12 residues. Germline V lookup: CDR1 MGHRA, CDR2 YSYEKL. V was pared by 4 bases and J by 4 bases, with 5 bases between. The CDR3 DNA is TGCGCCAGCAGCCCCGGGTACAATGAGCAGTTCTTC. Encoded protein: CASSPGYNEQFF.

A single count supports this clone. The rearrangement uses TRBV18 and TRBJ2-4, with 7 positions matching TRBD1. With V trimmed by 6 bases and J by 0 bases, 5 bases remained unmatched. The germline V gene has CDR1 KGHSH and CDR2 LQKENI. The CDR3 extends over 15 amino acids. As DNA, the CDR3 is TGTGCCAGCTCTACCGGGACAGTAGCCAAAAACATTCAGTACTTC. Amino acids: CASSTGTVAKNIQYF.

The J gene is TRBJ2-5, the V gene TRBV12-5; D is possibly TRBD1 (7 bases). The CDR3 contains 16 residues. Looked up from germline, CDR1 is LGHNT and CDR2 is FRNRAP. Trimming removed 6 bases from V and 1 base from J, with 18 bases in between. In DNA, the CDR3 is TGTGCTAGTGGCCTTACAGGGGCGGGAATCCAAGAGACCCAGTACTTC. Encoded protein: CASGLTGAGIQETQYF. Full variable domain (rest looked up from reference TRBV12-5 and TRBJ2-5): DARVTQTPRHKVTEMGQEVTMRCQPILGHNTVFWYRQTMMQGLELLAYFRNRAPLDDSGMPKDRFSAEMPDATLATLKIQPSEPRDSAVYFCASGLTGAGIQETQYFGPGTRLLVL.

The chain has TRBV4-2 and TRBJ2-2, with D possibly TRBD2 on 6 matching bases. The CDR3 has 15 residues. V was shortened by 0 bases and J by 4 bases, with 9 bases between the two germline ends. The V gene's germline CDR1 is LGHNA and CDR2 YNFKEQ. The CDR3 coding sequence is TGTGCCAGCAGCCAAGATGCCGGGGGCACCGGGGAGCTGTTTTTT. This gives the protein CASSQDAGGTGELFF.

The chain joins TRBV7-2 to TRBJ2-3, with D possibly matching TRBD1 (5 bases). Trimming pared 4 bases from V and 1 base from J, leaving 9 bases between. Germline CDR1 and CDR2: SGHTA and FQGNSA. CDR3 size: 14 residues. The CDR3 spells CASSSQTGTDTQYF. In nucleotides, the CDR3 is TGTGCCAGCAGCTCCCAGACAGGCACAGATACGCAGTATTTT. Complete variable domain (other parts from reference TRBV7-2 and TRBJ2-3): GAGVSQSPSNKVTEKGKDVELRCDPISGHTALYWYRQSLGQGLEFLIYFQGNSAPDKSGLPSDRFSAERTGGSVSTLTIQRTQQEDSAVYLCASSSQTGTDTQYFGPGTRLTVL.

V is TRBV30 and J is TRBJ2-1; 10 bases are a match to TRBD1. CDR1 and CDR2 (germline): GTSNPN, SVGIG (reference sequence). The CDR3 length is 13 residues. V trimming: 5 bases; J trimming: 5 bases; junction bases outside the gene matches: 3. The DNA of the CDR3 is TGTGCCTGGGACAGGGGGCTGAACAATGAGCAGTTCTTC. This translates into CAWDRGLNNEQFF. Full variable domain (rest looked up from reference TRBV30 and TRBJ2-1): SQTIHQWPATLVQPVGSPLSLECTVEGTSNPNLYWYRQAAGRGLQLLFYSVGIGQISSEVPQNLSASRPQDRQFILSSKKLLLSDSGFYLCAWDRGLNNEQFFGPGTRLTVL.

The rearrangement uses TRBV7-9 and TRBJ2-7, with TRBD1 identical over 8 bases. The CDR3 is made up of 15 amino acids. Germline assignment: CDR1 SEHNR and CDR2 FQNEAQ (reference sequence). With 5 bases clipped from V and 3 bases from J, the junction kept 9 bases outside the gene matches. CDR3 amino acids: CASSPGTGPHYEQYF. CDR3 bases: TGTGCCAGCAGCCCTGGGACAGGACCTCACTACGAGCAGTACTTC. Together with reference TRBV7-9 and TRBJ2-7, the CDR3 gives the full variable domain: DTGVSQNPRHKITKRGQNVTFRCDPISEHNRLYWYRQTLGQGPEFLTYFQNEAQLEKSRLLSDRFSAERPKGSFSTLEIQRTEQGDSAMYLCASSPGTGPHYEQYFGPGTRLTVT.

J is TRBJ2-1 and V is TRBV7-9; TRBD2 agrees at 11 bases. Looked up from germline, CDR1 is SEHNR and CDR2 is FQNEAQ (reference sequence). After removal of 6 bases from V and 7 bases from J, the junction contained 8 bases not matched to a gene. The CDR3 consists of 15 residues. The CDR3 is CASSRGASGRNEQFF. In DNA, the CDR3 is TGTGCCAGCAGTCGTGGGGCTAGCGGGAGGAATGAGCAGTTCTTC.

This chain uses TRBV4-1 with TRBJ2-1; D is uncertain. The CDR3 consists of 14 residues. The V gene lost 1 base and the J gene lost 3 bases, with 7 bases spanning the gap. Germline V gene data show CDR1 as MGHRA and CDR2 as YSYEKL. This CDR3 reads CASSQASLYNEQFF. DNA for the CDR3: TGCGCCAGCAGCCAAGCGAGCCTCTACAATGAGCAGTTCTTC.

This rearrangement joins TRBV30 to TRBJ2-5, with D perhaps matching TRBD1 (5 bases). The V end was cut by 0 bases, the J end by 0 bases, with 20 bases between. The CDR3 runs 18 residues. Germline V gene sequence: CDR1 GTSNPN, CDR2 SVGIG (reference sequence). The DNA for the CDR3 is TGTGCCTGGAGTGTAGTTTTCCGAGACAGATTGTACCAAGAGACCCAGTACTTC. This gives the protein CAWSVVFRDRLYQETQYF.

This clone was seen once. The rearrangement uses TRBV4-3 and TRBJ1-3, with D tentatively TRBD1 (5 bases). The CDR3 loop spans 16 amino acids. V gave up 3 bases and J gave up 0 bases, with 12 bases separating them. The germline gives CDR1 LGHNA, CDR2 YSLEER. The CDR3 is CASSQDQGYSGNTIYF. CDR3 DNA sequence: TGCGCCAGCAGCCAGGATCAGGGATACTCTGGAAACACCATATATTTT.

The rearrangement joins TRBV5-6 to TRBJ2-7, with 10 bases matching TRBD1. V was pared by 1 base and J by 9 bases, with 13 bases of the junction left unmatched. In germline, CDR1 is SGHDT, CDR2 YYEEEE. The CDR3 sequence is 16 residues long. The chain's CDR3 is CASSLYRDRGNFGQYF. The CDR3 DNA is TGTGCCAGCAGCTTGTACCGGGACAGGGGTAATTTCGGGCAGTACTTC.

This chain connects TRBV2 to TRBJ2-7; perhaps TRBD1 as D (6 bases). CDR3 length equals 14 residues. CDR1 is SNHLY, CDR2 FYNNEI, per germline. Trimming pared 5 bases from V and 1 base from J, leaving 12 bases between. CDR3 in DNA: TGTGCCAGCAGTCGGGGCAGGGGATCCTACGAGCAGTACTTC. This gives the protein CASSRGRGSYEQYF. The full variable domain, in which reference TRBV2 and TRBJ2-7 provide the parts outside the CDR3, is EPEVTQTPSHQVTQMGQEVILRCVPISNHLYFYWYRQILGQKVEFLVSFYNNEISEKSEIFDDQFSVERPDGSNFTLKIRSTKLEDSAMYFCASSRGRGSYEQYFGPGTRLTVT.

This clone has a single count. The V gene is TRBV30, the J gene TRBJ2-7; the D gene is possibly TRBD1 (5 bases). Trimming left V 4 bases short and J 6 bases short, with 25 bases between. This CDR3 is 16 amino acids long. Germline V gives CDR1 GTSNPN, CDR2 SVGIG (reference sequence). This CDR3 reads CAWTNLGAAGALEQYF. The CDR3 coding sequence is TGTGCCTGGACCAACCTCGGAGCAGCTGGGGCCCTCGAGCAGTACTTC.

V usage is TRBV15 and J usage is TRBJ2-1; TRBD2 matches 10 bases. V gave up 4 bases and J gave up 6 bases; unmatched junction bases: 15. The germline V gene encodes CDR1 LNHNV and CDR2 YYDKDF (reference sequence). The CDR3 length is 18 residues. CDR3 residues: CATSNHGGSGRVSNEQFF. The DNA for the CDR3 is TGTGCCACCAGCAACCACGGGGGGAGCGGGAGGGTCTCCAATGAGCAGTTCTTC.

The DNA for the CDR3 is TGTGCCAGCAGTTACTCCCGCGGGGGGGACAATGAGCAGTTCTTC. Translation gives CASSYSRGGDNEQFF. The J gene is TRBJ2-1, the V gene TRBV6-5; 9 nucleotides line up with TRBD2. CDR1 and CDR2 (germline): MNHEY, SVGAGI. J gave up 5 bases and V 0 bases, and 2 bases lay outside the gene matches. There are 15 residues in the CDR3.

This clone is a singleton in its sample. The gene calls are TRBV5-4 and TRBJ2-2, with 7 bases fitting TRBD1. This CDR3 spans 13 amino acids. From germline, CDR1 is SGHNT and CDR2 YYREEE (reference sequence). J gave up 7 bases and V 4 bases, and 4 bases lay outside the gene matches. CDR3 sequence (DNA): TGTGCCAGCAGCGACAGGGCGGGCGGGGAGCTGTTTTTT. Protein product: CASSDRAGGELFF.

This rearrangement joins TRBV19 to TRBJ2-3, with TRBD2 matching 10 bases. The germline gives CDR1 LNHDA, CDR2 SQIVND (reference sequence). V lost 9 bases to trimming and J lost 4 bases; unmatched junction nucleotides: 7. The CDR3 spans 14 residues. The CDR3 DNA follows: TGTGCCAGGGAGGGGACTAGCGTATCAGATACGCAGTATTTT. Translated: CAREGTSVSDTQYF. Combining the CDR3 with reference TRBV19 and TRBJ2-3 gives the whole variable domain DGGITQSPKYLFRKEGQNVTLSCEQNLNHDAMYWYRQDPGQGLRLIYYSQIVNDFQKGDIAEGYSVSREKKESFPLTVTSAQKNPTAFYLCAREGTSVSDTQYFGPGTRLTVL.

The chain has TRBV19 and TRBJ2-2, with TRBD1 matching over 7 bases. V shed 7 bases and J 7 bases; nucleotides not matched to a gene: 12. The CDR3 totals 15 residues. CDR1 is LNHDA, CDR2 SQIVND, per germline (reference sequence). CDR3 DNA sequence: TGTGCCAGTAAACCACAGACAGGGACCGTCGGGGAGCTGTTTTTT. It yields the protein CASKPQTGTVGELFF.

This chain links TRBV5-4 with TRBJ2-5; 7 bases are shared with TRBD1. The CDR3 length is 14 residues. Germline CDR1 and CDR2: SGHNT and YYREEE (reference sequence). V was pared by 3 bases and J by 1 base, with 3 bases of the junction left unmatched. The CDR3 reads CASSSRDSQETQYF. CDR3 in DNA: TGTGCCAGCAGCTCCCGGGACAGCCAAGAGACCCAGTACTTC.

Concerning this clone itself: One end of the junction does not line up with germline, which may come from a read error. This chain links TRBV27 with TRBJ2-2; 8 nucleotides line up with TRBD1. Germline assignment: CDR1 MNHEY and CDR2 SMNVEV (reference sequence). The CDR3 consists of 14 residues. This CDR3 is CATWTGKNSGELFF. In DNA, the CDR3 is TGTGCCACCTGGACAGGGAAGAACTCCGGGGAGCTGTTTTTT.

As to this clone: With a much larger clone just one base away, this may be a read error. V and J are TRBV6-4 and TRBJ2-3; tentative D call: TRBD2 (6 bases). From germline, CDR1 is MRHNA and CDR2 SNTAGT. Trimming removed 4 bases from V and 1 base from J, with 6 bases in between. This CDR3 region has 13 residues. DNA of the CDR3: TGTGCCAGCAGTGCTAGCGGCACAGATACGCAGTATTTT. This gives the protein CASSASGTDTQYF.

The chain combines TRBV19 with TRBJ2-5; 7 bases align to TRBD2. Germline V gene sequence: CDR1 LNHDA, CDR2 SQIVND (reference sequence). The V and J ends lost 3 bases and 5 bases, in that order; junction bases with no gene match: 6. This CDR3 spans 14 amino acids. The CDR3, as DNA: TGTGCCAGTAGTATTGGCGGGAGAGGGGAGACCCAGTACTTC. Its translation: CASSIGGRGETQYF. The full variable domain, with the rest looked up from reference TRBV19 and TRBJ2-5, is DGGITQSPKYLFRKEGQNVTLSCEQNLNHDAMYWYRQDPGQGLRLIYYSQIVNDFQKGDIAEGYSVSREKKESFPLTVTSAQKNPTAFYLCASSIGGRGETQYFGPGTRLLVL.

The chain employs TRBV29-1 and TRBJ1-2; the match to TRBD1 covers 9 bases. The V gene's germline CDR1 is SQVTM and CDR2 ANQGSEA. V was pared by 6 bases and J by 7 bases, with 9 bases of the junction left unmatched. This CDR3 is 13 amino acids long. The CDR3 sequence: CSVETTGGFGYTF. DNA for the CDR3: TGCAGCGTAGAGACCACAGGGGGCTTTGGCTACACCTTC.